These T cell receptor beta chains were read from a single sample in a study of blood T cell repertoires in COVID-19. Repertoires were generated with immunoSEQ multiplex PCR, while TCRdb's copy carries only in-frame clones and drops some. The data hold 280,000 or so clones, with 80% to 90% observed a single time. The material sequenced was peripheral blood. These receptor sequences come from a woman in her forties or fifties who had recovered from COVID-19. Both conserved end residues are part of each CDR3. D genes are given only for firm matches. Part of the rows lack a size; the others show once, few, many or a class for expanded clones.

15	NA	TRBV19	TRBJ1-3	NA	CASSRGPSSGNTIYF	TGTGCCAGTAGCCGCGGGCCCAGCTCTGGAAACACCATATATTTT
14	TRBD2	TRBV10-3	TRBJ2-7	NA	CAISSPSTSDEQYF	TGTGCCATCAGTTCCCCGAGTACTAGCGACGAGCAGTACTTC
13	NA	TRBV30	TRBJ2-1	NA	CAWAEQQDSEQFF	TGTGCCTGGGCCGAACAACAGGACAGCGAGCAGTTCTTC
14	NA	TRBV19	TRBJ2-2	NA	CASSIRGNTGELFF	TGTGCCAGTAGTATAAGGGGTAATACCGGGGAGCTGTTTTTT
15	TRBD2	TRBV18	TRBJ2-1	NA	CASSPGLAGALAQFF	TGTGCCAGCTCACCCGGACTAGCGGGAGCTTTGGCGCAGTTCTTC
14	TRBD1	TRBV11-3	TRBJ2-1	NA	CASSLNQGVGEQFF	TGTGCCAGCAGCTTAAATCAGGGGGTGGGTGAGCAGTTCTTC
12	NA	TRBV12-5	TRBJ2-1	NA	CASGQGYNEQFF	TGTGCTAGTGGGCAGGGGTACAATGAGCAGTTCTTC
15	TRBD1	TRBV28	TRBJ2-7	NA	CASSLTDRGGYEQYF	TGTGCCAGCAGTTTAACGGACAGGGGCGGCTACGAGCAGTACTTC
13	TRBD1	TRBV4-3	TRBJ2-7	NA	CASSQEYNRGRNF	TGCGCCAGCAGCCAGGAATACAACAGGGGGCGAAACTTC
14	TRBD1	TRBV9	TRBJ1-2	NA	CASSPEGAYYGYTF	TGTGCCAGCAGCCCGGAGGGGGCGTACTATGGCTACACCTTC
14	TRBD1	TRBV28	TRBJ1-5	NA	CASSLGTGGQPQHF	TGTGCCAGCAGTCTTGGGACAGGGGGTCAGCCCCAGCATTTT
15	TRBD2	TRBV19	TRBJ2-1	NA	CASSIGEREAGEQFF	TGTGCCAGTAGTATAGGGGAGCGGGAGGCTGGTGAGCAGTTCTTC
15	TRBD2	TRBV11-3	TRBJ2-3	few	CASSFGTSARDTQYF	TGTGCCAGCAGCTTCGGGACTAGCGCACGGGATACGCAGTATTTT
14	NA	TRBV19	TRBJ1-2	NA	CASSMAPGGRGYTF	TGTGCCAGTAGTATGGCACCCGGAGGGAGAGGCTACACCTTC
13	NA	TRBV24-1	TRBJ1-5	once	CATSGQYNQPQHF	TGTGCCACCTCCGGACAGTACAATCAGCCCCAGCATTTT
23	NA	TRBV6-1	TRBJ2-5	NA	CASSEIPPGGSRGARVTQETQYF	TGTGCCAGCAGTGAAATTCCCCCCGGGGGTAGCAGGGGGGCTAGAGTAACCCAAGAGACCCAGTACTTC
12	NA	TRBV28	TRBJ1-2	NA	CASSRTAYGYTF	TGTGCCAGCAGTCGGACAGCCTATGGCTACACCTTC
15	NA	TRBV4-3	TRBJ1-1	NA	CASSQVAGVNTEAFF	TGCGCCAGCAGCCAAGTTGCAGGGGTGAACACTGAAGCTTTCTTT